This TCR beta chain was profiled in a study of blood T cell repertoires in COVID-19. Overall study context: Whether acute or convalescent, the COVID-19 samples came from the United States, Italy and Spain. PBMCs, B-cell-depleted T cells, or T cells were the source of the cDNA or gDNA that made up the material.

Germline V CDR1 and CDR2: KGHSH, LQKENI. The CDR3 is 14 residues long. Trimming took 5 bases from V and 2 from J, leaving 13 bases between them. As originally analysed: Estimates of nucleated cell counts were drawn from the amplification of reference gene primers. The data were produced by immunoSEQ multiplex PCR, yet TCRdb's version contains in-frame clones alone and is incomplete. D and trimming come from the DNA, and the V and J calls and clone size come from that table. In the table there are 65,000 to 95,000 clones, roughly 86% of which are singletons. The source of this sequence is a man between 65 and 85 years old with acute or convalescent COVID-19. Input material: peripheral blood. The chain employs TRBV18 and TRBJ2-7; possibly TRBD1 for D (6 bases). The CDR3 DNA reads TGTGCCAGCTCAGGGGACATGGTGGCCTACGAGCAGTACTTC. Translation: CASSGDMVAYEQYF.